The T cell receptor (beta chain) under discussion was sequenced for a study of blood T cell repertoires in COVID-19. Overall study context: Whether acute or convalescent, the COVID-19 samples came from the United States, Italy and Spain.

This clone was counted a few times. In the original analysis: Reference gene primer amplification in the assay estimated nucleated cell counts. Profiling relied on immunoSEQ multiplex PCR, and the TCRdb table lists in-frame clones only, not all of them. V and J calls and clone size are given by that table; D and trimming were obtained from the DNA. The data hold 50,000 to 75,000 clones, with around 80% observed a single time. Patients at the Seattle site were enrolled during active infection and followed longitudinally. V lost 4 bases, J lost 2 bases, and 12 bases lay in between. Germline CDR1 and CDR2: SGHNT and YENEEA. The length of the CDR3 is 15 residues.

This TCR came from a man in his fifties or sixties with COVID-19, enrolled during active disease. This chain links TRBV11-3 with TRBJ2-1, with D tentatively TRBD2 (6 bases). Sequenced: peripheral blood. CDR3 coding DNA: TGTGCCAGCAGCTCGTTTTCTAGCGCCTACAATGAGCAGTTCTTC. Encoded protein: CASSSFSSAYNEQFF. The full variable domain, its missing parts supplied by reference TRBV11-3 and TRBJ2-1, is EAGVVQSPRYKIIEKKQPVAFWCNPISGHNTLYWYLQNLGQGPELLIRYENEEAVDDSQLPKDRFSAERLKGVDSTLKIQPAELGDSAVYLCASSSFSSAYNEQFFGPGTRLTVL.